The 8 T cell receptor beta chains below were found in one sample sequenced in a study of T cells in Graves' hyperthyroidism and ophthalmopathy. The CDR3 regions of TCR beta were amplified from RNA transcripts. TCR CDR3 regions were first amplified by RT-PCR with HTBI primers. TCRdb re-called the multiplex PCR reads with MiXCR, one entry per CDR3 protein. The sample lists about 570,000 distinct CDR3 sequences; approximately 44% were seen once. The material sequenced was peripheral blood or thyroid tissue (not recorded which). All receptors come from an adult woman with Graves' disease, either hyperthyroidism or ophthalmopathy (not recorded which).

Turning to this clonotype: Its ends do not fully match the called genes, so a read error is possible. The CDR3 loop is CASSLNGAGRF. Here the CDR3 DNA reads TGTGCCAGCAGCTTAAACGGGGCAGGAAGATTC. V and J are TRBV7-9 and TRBJ2-7, with D perhaps TRBD1 or TRBD2 (5 bases each). This CDR3 has 11 residues. In germline, CDR1 is SEHNR, CDR2 FQNEAQ (reference sequence). The variable domain in full, completed from reference TRBV7-9 and TRBJ2-7, reads DTGVSQNPRHKITKRGQNVTFRCDPISEHNRLYWYRQTLGQGPEFLTYFQNEAQLEKSRLLSDRFSAERPKGSFSTLEIQRTEQGDSAMYLCASSLNGAGRFGPGTRLTVT.

As to this clonotype: At one end, the junction sequence differs from germline, possibly due to a read error. This chain connects TRBV12-3 or TRBV12-4 to TRBJ1-1; D gene ambiguous. The CDR3 is made up of 12 amino acids. CDR3 in DNA: TGTGCCAGCAGTTTTGGCCCCCTACAGCCTAACTTT. It translates to CASSFGPLQPNF.

Turning to this clonotype: This may stem from a read error, because a much larger clone lies one nucleotide away. The chain joins TRBV4-1 to TRBJ2-2; D may correspond to TRBD1 or TRBD2 (5 bases each). Germline V gene sequence: CDR1 MGHRA, CDR2 YSYEKL. This CDR3 has 14 residues. CDR3 coding DNA: TGCGCCAGCAGCCAAGCCGGGACCCACGGGGAGCTGCTTTTT. The encoded protein is CASSQAGTHGELLF.

This clonotype appeared many times. The CDR3 here is CSAPRPGANVLTF. The CDR3 nucleotides are TGCAGTGCCCCTCGACCTGGGGCCAACGTCCTGACTTTC. This chain joins TRBV20-1 and TRBJ2-6; no definite D call. V lost 6 bases to trimming and J lost 2 bases, with 8 bases between them. Germline values: CDR1 DFQATT, CDR2 SNEGSKA (reference sequence). The CDR3 spans 13 residues.

V gene TRBV7-3 combines with J gene TRBJ1-4; no reliable D call. Germline V gene lookup returns CDR1 SGHTA and CDR2 FQGTGA. Trimming shortened V by 5 bases and J by 11 bases, and 9 bases separated the two germline ends. This CDR3 region has 11 residues. CDR3 nucleotides: TGTGCCAGCAGCATAATTGAGAAACTGTTTTTT. It specifies CASSIIEKLFF.

The CDR3 is CAISRQGKAFF. Written as DNA, the CDR3 is TGTGCCATCAGCAGACAGGGCAAAGCTTTCTTT. The genes are TRBV10-3 and TRBJ1-1, with 7 bases lining up with TRBD1. The CDR3 is made up of 11 amino acids. V lost 6 bases to trimming and J lost 9 bases; unmatched junction nucleotides: 4. Per germline, CDR1 ENHRY and CDR2 SYGVKD.

This sequence joins TRBV9 and TRBJ2-3; TRBD2 matches 8 bases. Germline CDR1 is SGDLS and CDR2 is YYNGEE. The ends lost 4 bases at V and 2 bases at J; junction bases unmatched: 6. The CDR3 extends over 15 amino acids. This CDR3 reads CASSTLAGLTDTQYF. The DNA of the CDR3 is TGTGCCAGCAGCACCCTAGCGGGTCTCACAGATACGCAGTATTTT. Using reference TRBV9 and TRBJ2-3 for the parts outside the CDR3, the full variable domain is DSGVTQTPKHLITATGQRVTLRCSPRSGDLSVYWYQQSLDQGLQFLIQYYNGEERAKGNILERFSAQQFPDLHSELNLSSLELGDSALYFCASSTLAGLTDTQYFGPGTRLTVL.

This clonotype was seen more than once but under ten times. The chain carries TRBV29-1 and TRBJ2-1; D might be TRBD1 or TRBD2, each matching 5 bases. Germline V lookup: CDR1 SQVTM, CDR2 ANQGSEA. V gave up 7 bases and J gave up 6 bases, with 16 bases separating them. The CDR3 loop spans 13 amino acids. This CDR3 reads CSAGGRDGNEQFF. For the CDR3, the DNA is TGCAGCGCCGGTGGCAGGGACGGCAATGAGCAGTTCTTC.